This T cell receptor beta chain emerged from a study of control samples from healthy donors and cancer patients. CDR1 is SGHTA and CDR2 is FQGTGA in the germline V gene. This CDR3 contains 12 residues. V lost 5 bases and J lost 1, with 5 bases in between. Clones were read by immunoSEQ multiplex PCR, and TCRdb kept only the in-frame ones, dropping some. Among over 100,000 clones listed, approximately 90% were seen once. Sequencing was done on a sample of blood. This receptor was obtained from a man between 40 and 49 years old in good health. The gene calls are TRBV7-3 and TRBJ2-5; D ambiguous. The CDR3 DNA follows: TGTGCCAGCAGCCCGACCCAAGAGACCCAGTACTTC. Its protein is CASSPTQETQYF.